This T cell receptor (beta chain) is from a study of T cell responses to AZD1222 COVID-19 vaccine. Study-wide background: Pooling covered second doses at about 4 or about 12 weeks. Broader study findings: A mostly white British donor set with more females was recruited, and clonal diversity was possibly underestimated. No day 14 peak samples; only post-peak repertoires were characterized. Breadth and depth of Spike-specific TCRs rose after two AZD1222 doses.

About this clone: Antigen unknown.

V was trimmed by 4 bases and J by 4 bases, leaving 15 bases between them. This CDR3 comprises 15 residues. From germline, CDR1 is SEHNR and CDR2 FQNEAQ (reference sequence). The protocol was immunoSEQ multiplex PCR, while the TCRdb copy is restricted to in-frame clones and leaves out a portion. This sample has around 100,000 clones; nearly 95% occur once, and the top ten carry around 5%. This chain joins TRBV7-9 and TRBJ2-3; the D gene is possibly TRBD2 (5 bases). The source material was peripheral blood, sampled on day 0 of AZD1222 vaccination. This TCR derives from an adult in good health. CDR3 in DNA: TGTGCCAGCAGCTCCCTGTCGCCAGCGGCAGATACGCAGTATTTT. Protein: CASSSLSPAADTQYF. The full variable domain, with the rest looked up from reference TRBV7-9 and TRBJ2-3, is DTGVSQNPRHKITKRGQNVTFRCDPISEHNRLYWYRQTLGQGPEFLTYFQNEAQLEKSRLLSDRFSAERPKGSFSTLEIQRTEQGDSAMYLCASSSLSPAADTQYFGPGTRLTVL.